Reported below is one TCR beta chain. Its antigen is unknown. J gave up 1 base and V 3 bases, and 3 bases lay outside the gene matches. The CDR3 spans 15 residues. Germline values: CDR1 MDHEN, CDR2 SYDVKM. A multiplex PCR was run with 60 Vbeta primers and 13 Jbeta primers. Method: immunoSEQ multiplex PCR; TCRdb's copy keeps in-frame clones and lacks some. The sample lists some 120,000 clones; about 70% were seen once. This record comes from a study of cytomegalovirus exposure and HLA in healthy donors. Study conclusions and caveats: Specificity for CMV antigens was confirmed in vitro for a few of the CMV-associated chains. Most sequenced TCRs were rare (though some public TCRs occurred in many donors). CMV serostatus alone was available as immune exposure information.

The sequence was collected from a human donor in good health. This rearrangement joins TRBV28 to TRBJ1-1, with 9 bases lining up with TRBD1. Material for sequencing was PBMCs. The DNA of the CDR3 is TGTGCCAGCAGTTTGGGGGACAGGGCGAACACTGAAGCTTTCTTT. Its protein is CASSLGDRANTEAFF.